Following are 18 T cell receptor beta chains from one sample sequenced in a study of siplizumab effects on memory and regulatory T cells. Sequencing was performed with immunoSEQ multiplex PCR; in TCRdb, only in-frame clones are kept and a portion is missing. The sample records over 100,000 clones, approximately 90% being singletons. The sequenced sample consisted of Tregs sorted from blood. These receptors were taken from a human donor in good health.

V and J are TRBV7-2 and TRBJ2-7; a weak D match, TRBD1 (5 bases). This CDR3 contains 17 residues. Trimming took 5 bases from V and 6 from J, leaving 26 bases between them. The germline V gene has CDR1 SGHTA and CDR2 FQGNSA. The CDR3 loop reads CASSLRTTGTARFEQYF. The CDR3 region has the DNA TGTGCCAGCAGCCTAAGGACAACAGGAACCGCCCGGTTCGAGCAGTACTTC.

This clone occurred once. The chain links TRBV6-4 to TRBJ1-6; possible D gene TRBD1, 5 bases. Looked up from germline, CDR1 is MRHNA and CDR2 is SNTAGT. V was clipped by 5 bases and J by 13 bases, with 18 bases between them. The CDR3 has 14 amino acids. CDR3 sequence: CASSTLTGTLPLHF. CDR3 nucleotides: TGTGCCAGCAGTACCTTAACCGGGACTTTGCCCCTCCACTTT.

The rearrangement uses TRBV7-9 and TRBJ2-7; perhaps TRBD1 as D (6 bases). The CDR3 has 16 residues. The V and J ends lost 5 bases and 2 bases respectively, with 19 bases between them. Germline V gives CDR1 SEHNR, CDR2 FQNEAQ (reference sequence). The CDR3 region has the DNA TGTGCCAGCAGCAGGCTCAGGGACACCGGTACCTACGAGCAGTACTTC. Amino acids: CASSRLRDTGTYEQYF. Supplemented by reference TRBV7-9 and TRBJ2-7, the full variable domain reads DTGVSQNPRHKITKRGQNVTFRCDPISEHNRLYWYRQTLGQGPEFLTYFQNEAQLEKSRLLSDRFSAERPKGSFSTLEIQRTEQGDSAMYLCASSRLRDTGTYEQYFGPGTRLTVT.

The chain uses TRBV6-6 and TRBJ1-3; no reliable D call. Between the trimmed V and J ends, which lost 4 bases and 0 bases, there was a span of 7 bases. The CDR3 totals 14 residues. Germline values: CDR1 MNHNY, CDR2 SVGAGI (reference sequence). The CDR3 protein is CASSWALSGNTIYF. The CDR3 nucleotides read TGTGCCAGCAGTTGGGCCCTCTCTGGAAACACCATATATTTT.

The chain recombines TRBV19 with TRBJ2-3; D uncertain. V dropped 1 base and J dropped 14 bases, with 10 bases sitting between them. The CDR3 has 11 residues. Germline lookup yields CDR1 LNHDA and CDR2 SQIVND (reference sequence). DNA of the CDR3: TGTGCCAGTAGTATAGGTGAACGGAGGTATTTT. The encoded protein is CASSIGERRYF.

The chain recombines TRBV11-2 with TRBJ1-1; D might be TRBD1 (6 bases). The germline V gene has CDR1 SGHAT and CDR2 FQNNGV. V lost 2 bases and J lost 5, with 18 bases in between. There are 16 residues in the CDR3. The CDR3 DNA follows: TGTGCCAGCAGCTTAACCTTGGCGACAGGAGGGACTGAAGCTTTCTTT. Its protein is CASSLTLATGGTEAFF. Full variable domain (rest looked up from reference TRBV11-2 and TRBJ1-1): EAGVAQSPRYKIIEKRQSVAFWCNPISGHATLYWYQQILGQGPKLLIQFQNNGVVDDSQLPKDRFSAERLKGVDSTLKIQPAKLEDSAVYLCASSLTLATGGTEAFFGQGTRLTVV.

CDR3 in amino acids: CASSVNGNGYTF. CDR3 DNA: TGTGCCAGCAGTGTTAATGGGAATGGCTACACCTTC. The chain carries TRBV2 and TRBJ1-2, with unresolved D. The V and J ends lost 4 bases and 6 bases respectively, with 9 bases between them. CDR1 is SNHLY and CDR2 is FYNNEI in the germline V gene. This CDR3 is 12 amino acids long.

The chain carries TRBV7-2 and TRBJ1-1; a possible D gene is TRBD1 (6 bases). Germline CDR1 and CDR2: SGHTA and FQGNSA. V lost 1 base to trimming and J lost 7 bases, with 13 bases between them. The CDR3 totals 14 residues. The CDR3 DNA reads as TGTGCCAGCAGCTTAGGTACAGGGAATGGTGAAGCTTTCTTT. As protein: CASSLGTGNGEAFF.

This sequence joins TRBV10-3 and TRBJ2-3; 13 bases align to TRBD2. In germline, CDR1 is ENHRY, CDR2 SYGVKD. Losses at the gene ends were 10 bases for V and 6 bases for J; bases not matched to a gene: 7. CDR3 size: 14 residues. As DNA, the CDR3 is TGTGCCACCCGACTAGCGGGAGGCTTGGATACGCAGTATTTT. Residues: CATRLAGGLDTQYF.

The CDR3 here is CASSVESLGYTEAFF. As DNA, the CDR3 is TGTGCCAGCAGCGTGGAATCTCTGGGGTACACTGAAGCTTTCTTT. The chain has TRBV9 and TRBJ1-1; D is ambiguous. Germline CDR1 is SGDLS and CDR2 is YYNGEE. The CDR3 is 15 amino acids. The V gene lost 2 bases and the J gene lost 3 bases, with 14 bases spanning the gap. The full variable domain, rest sourced from reference TRBV9 and TRBJ1-1, is DSGVTQTPKHLITATGQRVTLRCSPRSGDLSVYWYQQSLDQGLQFLIQYYNGEERAKGNILERFSAQQFPDLHSELNLSSLELGDSALYFCASSVESLGYTEAFFGQGTRLTVV.

This rearrangement joins TRBV27 to TRBJ2-1, with unresolved D. The V end lost 3 bases, the J end lost 3 bases, and 3 bases lay between the germline ends. This CDR3 contains 12 residues. The germline CDR1 and CDR2 sequences are MNHEY and SMNVEV (reference sequence). The CDR3 DNA is TGTGCCAGCAGTTTGAACTACAATGAGCAGTTCTTC. It encodes CASSLNYNEQFF.

The rearrangement joins TRBV7-9 to TRBJ1-1; D is uncertain. The CDR3 is made up of 13 amino acids. Germline loops: CDR1 SEHNR, CDR2 FQNEAQ (reference sequence). With 2 bases removed from V and 4 bases from J, the gap between germline ends came to 8 bases. CDR3 nucleotides: TGTGCCAGCAGCTTAAGTTGGAGCACTGAAGCTTTCTTT. Protein: CASSLSWSTEAFF.

The chain is built from TRBV11-3 and TRBJ2-7; D unclear. The CDR3 runs to 13 residues. The V and J ends lost 0 bases and 7 bases respectively, with 10 bases between them. Germline-derived CDR1 and CDR2 are SGHNT and YENEEA. This chain's CDR3 is CASSLEPGQEQYF. As DNA, the CDR3 is TGTGCCAGCAGCTTAGAACCCGGCCAGGAGCAGTACTTC. The full variable domain, in which reference TRBV11-3 and TRBJ2-7 provide the parts outside the CDR3, is EAGVVQSPRYKIIEKKQPVAFWCNPISGHNTLYWYLQNLGQGPELLIRYENEEAVDDSQLPKDRFSAERLKGVDSTLKIQPAELGDSAVYLCASSLEPGQEQYFGPGTRLTVT.

The rearrangement uses TRBV10-3 and TRBJ2-2, with D possibly TRBD1 on 6 matching bases. Germline V gene lookup returns CDR1 ENHRY and CDR2 SYGVKD. The CDR3 totals 13 residues. Trimming took 6 bases from V and 7 from J, leaving 12 bases between them. The DNA of the CDR3 is TGTGCCATCAGGCTGACAGGAAACGGGGAGCTGTTTTTT. It specifies CAIRLTGNGELFF.

This CDR3 reads CASSLEEGPSGNTIYF. Written as DNA, the CDR3 is TGTGCCAGCAGCTTGGAGGAGGGCCCCTCTGGAAACACCATATATTTT. The chain has TRBV5-4 and TRBJ1-3, with D unclear. The germline V gene has CDR1 SGHNT and CDR2 YYREEE (reference sequence). The CDR3 is 16 residues long. The V end lost 0 bases, the J end lost 0 bases, and 10 bases lay between the germline ends.

The rearrangement joins TRBV6-1 to TRBJ2-7, with TRBD2 identical over 8 bases. J was trimmed by 3 bases and V by 1 base; bases with no gene match: 5. The CDR3 sequence is 15 residues long. Germline V gene lookup returns CDR1 MNHNS and CDR2 SASEGT. CDR3 bases: TGTGCCAGCAGTGAAGGGAGCGGGAGCGTCTACGAGCAGTACTTC. It is translated as CASSEGSGSVYEQYF.

This chain joins TRBV6-1 and TRBJ2-7; TRBD1 might be the D (6 bases). Deletions cut 5 bases from V and 4 bases from J, with 15 bases between. The CDR3 loop spans 14 amino acids. The germline CDR1 and CDR2 sequences are MNHNS and SASEGT. CDR3 region: CASSLRSRGYEQYF. DNA for the CDR3: TGTGCCAGCAGTCTACGGTCCAGGGGATACGAGCAGTACTTC.

The V gene is TRBV20-1, the J gene TRBJ1-2, with D unresolved. The CDR3 length is 9 residues. V was trimmed by 5 bases and J by 8 bases, leaving 6 bases between them. CDR1 is DFQATT and CDR2 is SNEGSKA in the germline V gene (reference sequence). CDR3 bases: TGCAGTGCTCTAAAGGGCTACACCTTC. Encoded protein: CSALKGYTF.